The 29 T cell receptor beta chains listed next were all sequenced from one sample in a study of T cell changes during pregnancy in multiple sclerosis. Here immunoSEQ multiplex PCR was the method, and the copy in TCRdb shows in-frame clones only, minus some. The table lists around 80,000 clones, about 93% of them singletons, with about 1% in the top ten. The sequencing used peripheral blood, collected in the second trimester of pregnancy. These receptors originate from a female donor in good health, enrolled as a control in a pregnancy study.

The genes are TRBV21-1 and TRBJ2-7; the table's D call, TRBD1, has no DNA check behind it. TRBV21-1 is recorded as a pseudogene. The CDR3 has 15 residues. In DNA, the CDR3 is TGTGCCAGCAGCAAAGGGGGCAGGGGGCTTTACGAGCAGTACTTC. It is translated as CASSKGGRGLYEQYF.

The chain is built from TRBV29-1 and TRBJ2-1; 10 positions agree with TRBD2. The V and J ends lost 5 bases and 5 bases, in that order; junction bases with no gene match: 6. CDR3 length equals 14 residues. In germline, CDR1 is SQVTM, CDR2 ANQGSEA. The chain's CDR3 is CSVLGLADHNEQFF. The DNA of the CDR3 is TGCAGCGTTCTCGGACTAGCGGATCACAATGAGCAGTTCTTC.

This CDR3 is CASTQARDQPQHF. DNA of the CDR3: TGTGCCAGCACCCAAGCCCGAGATCAGCCCCAGCATTTT. V gene TRBV28 combines with J gene TRBJ1-5; no firm D call. The CDR3 sequence is 13 residues long. V was trimmed by 7 bases and J by 5 bases, leaving 12 bases between them. The germline V gene encodes CDR1 MDHEN and CDR2 SYDVKM.

J is TRBJ2-1 and V is TRBV11-3; 9 bases map to TRBD2. This CDR3 has 15 residues. In germline, CDR1 is SGHNT, CDR2 YENEEA. Unmatched junction bases numbered 5, after V lost 5 bases and J lost 3 bases. The CDR3 DNA reads TGTGCCAGCAGCAAATATAGCGGGAGCTACAATGAGCAGTTCTTC. Protein product: CASSKYSGSYNEQFF.

This sequence joins TRBV7-9 and TRBJ2-7, with D maybe TRBD1 (6 bases). The germline gives CDR1 SEHNR, CDR2 FQNEAQ (reference sequence). With 4 bases removed from V and 3 bases from J, the gap between germline ends came to 13 bases. The CDR3 spans 14 residues. CDR3 bases: TGTGCCAGCAGCTCCGAGACAGGACACTACGAGCAGTACTTC. This gives the protein CASSSETGHYEQYF.

This rearrangement joins TRBV27 to TRBJ1-4; a possible D gene is TRBD1 (6 bases). The CDR3 is made up of 14 amino acids. Trimming took 4 bases from V and 2 from J, leaving 8 bases between them. Germline CDR1 is MNHEY and CDR2 is SMNVEV (reference sequence). The DNA for the CDR3 is TGTGCCAGCAGTTACAGGGCGACTAATGAAAAACTGTTTTTT. Translated, it gives CASSYRATNEKLFF. The full variable domain, rest sourced from reference TRBV27 and TRBJ1-4, is EAQVTQNPRYLITVTGKKLTVTCSQNMNHEYMSWYRQDPGLGLRQIYYSMNVEVTDKGDVPEGYKVSRKEKRNFPLILESPSPNQTSLYFCASSYRATNEKLFFGSGTQLSVL.

The gene calls are TRBV6-5 and TRBJ2-7; a weak D match, TRBD1 (6 bases). CDR3 size: 16 residues. Trimming stripped 0 bases from V and 6 bases from J, with 18 bases between. Germline assignment: CDR1 MNHEY and CDR2 SVGAGI. The CDR3 protein is CASSYSSAGATSEQYF. The CDR3 region has the DNA TGTGCCAGCAGTTACTCGTCCGCAGGGGCCACCTCCGAGCAGTACTTC.

The chain carries TRBV5-1 and TRBJ2-1, with no clear D. CDR1 is SGHRS and CDR2 is YFSETQ in the germline V gene. With 0 bases removed from V and 3 bases from J, the gap between germline ends came to 10 bases. CDR3 length: 15 residues. CDR3 in amino acids: CASSLGGSGYNEQFF. For the CDR3, the DNA is TGCGCCAGCAGCTTGGGAGGATCCGGCTACAATGAGCAGTTCTTC.

J is TRBJ1-1 and V is TRBV19; D may be TRBD1 (5 bases). V was shortened by 3 bases and J by 11 bases, with 22 bases between the two germline ends. The CDR3 is made up of 15 amino acids. The germline gives CDR1 LNHDA, CDR2 SQIVND (reference sequence). The CDR3 here is CASSIYGEQGEDAFF. The CDR3 DNA follows: TGTGCCAGTAGTATCTATGGCGAACAAGGGGAGGATGCTTTCTTT.

The chain recombines TRBV5-1 with TRBJ2-1; 8 bases match TRBD2. Germline values: CDR1 SGHRS, CDR2 YFSETQ. V trimming: 1 base; J trimming: 6 bases; junction bases outside the gene matches: 0. The CDR3 sequence is 13 residues long. The CDR3 bases are TGCGCCAGCAGCTTGCTAGCGGGCAATGAGCAGTTCTTC. This sequence encodes CASSLLAGNEQFF.

The chain uses TRBV5-1 and TRBJ2-1, with TRBD2 identical over 14 bases. CDR3 size: 18 residues. CDR1 and CDR2 from the germline V gene are SGHRS and YFSETQ. Losses at the gene ends were 0 bases for V and 4 bases for J; bases not matched to a gene: 6. DNA of the CDR3: TGCGCCAGCAGCTTGGACCGGACTAGCGGGAGGAAATACAATGAGCAGTTCTTC. Protein product: CASSLDRTSGRKYNEQFF. The complete variable domain, with remaining parts taken from reference TRBV5-1 and TRBJ2-1, reads KAGVTQTPRYLIKTRGQQVTLSCSPISGHRSVSWYQQTPGQGLQFLFEYFSETQRNKGNFPGRFSGRQFSNSRSEMNVSTLELGDSALYLCASSLDRTSGRKYNEQFFGPGTRLTVL.

This clone was picked up one time. The chain couples TRBV6-4 to TRBJ2-3; 10 bases line up with TRBD1. Trimming at V came to 3 bases and at J to 4 bases, leaving 7 bases not matched to a gene. CDR3 length: 16 amino acids. Per the germline V gene, CDR1 is MRHNA and CDR2 is SNTAGT. CDR3: CASSESPGTGADTQYF. For the CDR3, the DNA is TGTGCCAGCAGTGAATCACCCGGGACAGGGGCAGATACGCAGTATTTT.

This clone has only one observation. This rearrangement joins TRBV27 to TRBJ2-5; unclear D gene. CDR3 length equals 14 residues. Between the trimmed V and J ends, which lost 6 bases and 4 bases, there was a span of 15 bases. Germline-derived CDR1 and CDR2 are MNHEY and SMNVEV (reference sequence). CDR3 residues: CASSSPRVAETQYF. The CDR3 DNA reads TGTGCCAGCAGCTCCCCTCGGGTCGCAGAGACCCAGTACTTC.

This clone was seen just once. The rearrangement joins TRBV27 to TRBJ2-1, with TRBD2 as a possible D gene (6 bases). Germline CDR1 MNHEY, CDR2 SMNVEV (reference sequence). The CDR3 runs to 15 residues. V gave up 6 bases and J gave up 4 bases, with 16 bases separating them. The CDR3 region has the DNA TGTGCCAGCAGCAGACCGGGACTGGGGTACAATGAGCAGTTCTTC. Translating it yields CASSRPGLGYNEQFF.

The chain is built from TRBV9 and TRBJ2-3; 7 nucleotides line up with TRBD2. V was pared by 0 bases and J by 9 bases, with 1 base of the junction left unmatched. Per the germline V gene, CDR1 is SGDLS and CDR2 is YYNGEE. The CDR3 is 12 residues long. The CDR3 nucleotides read TGTGCCAGCAGCGTAGGCGGGAGCACGCAGTATTTT. It encodes CASSVGGSTQYF.

The chain carries TRBV6-5 and TRBJ1-1, with D hard to call. Trimming shortened V by 0 bases and J by 3 bases, and 5 bases separated the two germline ends. This CDR3 is 13 amino acids long. CDR1 is MNHEY, CDR2 SVGAGI, per germline. The CDR3, as DNA: TGTGCCAGCAGTTACTCGAGAGACACTGAAGCTTTCTTT. Translation gives CASSYSRDTEAFF.

This clone was seen only once. The rearrangement links TRBV4-1 to TRBJ2-7; TRBD1 aligns across 7 bases. The CDR3 loop spans 14 amino acids. Trimming at V came to 1 base and at J to 6 bases, leaving 6 bases not matched to a gene. CDR1 MGHRA and CDR2 YSYEKL come from the germline V gene. CDR3 nucleotide sequence: TGCGCCAGCAGCCAAGTCCGGACAGGATCCGAGCAGTACTTC. It codes for CASSQVRTGSEQYF.

This clone is a singleton in its sample. The chain recombines TRBV2 with TRBJ2-3; TRBD2 agrees at 11 bases. Losses at the gene ends were 5 bases for V and 2 bases for J; bases not matched to a gene: 6. CDR1 is SNHLY and CDR2 is FYNNEI in the germline V gene. The CDR3 sequence is 16 residues long. The CDR3 here is CASSKTSGISTDTQYF. CDR3 nucleotide sequence: TGTGCCAGCAGTAAGACTAGCGGGATATCCACAGATACGCAGTATTTT.

The chain combines TRBV4-1 with TRBJ2-7, with 10 bases that match TRBD1. With 3 bases clipped from V and 6 bases from J, the junction kept 11 bases outside the gene matches. Looked up from germline, CDR1 is MGHRA and CDR2 is YSYEKL. The CDR3 totals 16 residues. DNA of the CDR3: TGCGCCAGCAGCCACCTCCGGGGACAGGGGCCGAGCGAGCAGTACTTC. Translating it yields CASSHLRGQGPSEQYF.

CDR3 sequence reads: CASRSHRVTSTDTQYF. The DNA of the CDR3 is TGTGCCAGCAGGTCACACCGGGTGACTAGCACAGATACGCAGTATTTT. V is TRBV28 and J is TRBJ2-3; unclear D gene. This CDR3 spans 16 amino acids. From germline, CDR1 is MDHEN and CDR2 SYDVKM. V lost 6 bases to trimming and J lost 0 bases, with 16 bases between them.

This chain links TRBV7-2 with TRBJ2-1, with 7 nucleotides matching TRBD1. This CDR3 has 14 amino acids. V lost 1 base to trimming and J lost 7 bases; unmatched junction nucleotides: 4. Germline loops: CDR1 SGHTA, CDR2 FQGNSA. As DNA, the CDR3 is TGTGCCAGCAGCTTAGAGGGGGCTAAAAATGAGCAGTTCTTC. Protein product: CASSLEGAKNEQFF.

The J gene is TRBJ2-1, the V gene TRBV5-1; 10 bases are shared with TRBD2. J lost 3 bases, V lost 4 bases, and 7 bases had no gene match. Germline assignment: CDR1 SGHRS and CDR2 YFSETQ. The CDR3 is 16 residues long. The CDR3, as DNA: TGCGCCAGCAGCGGCAGGACTAGCGGCCTCTACAATGAGCAGTTCTTC. Residues: CASSGRTSGLYNEQFF.

The V call is TRBV7-9, the J call TRBJ2-5, with 7 nucleotides matching TRBD1. CDR1 is SEHNR and CDR2 is FQNEAQ in the germline V gene (reference sequence). After removal of 5 bases from V and 2 bases from J, the junction contained 11 bases not matched to a gene. The CDR3 is 16 residues long. CDR3 protein: CASSPRYLRGQETQYF. The CDR3 nucleotides are TGTGCCAGCAGCCCTAGATACCTCAGGGGGCAAGAGACCCAGTACTTC.

The chain uses TRBV27 and TRBJ2-5; 10 positions match TRBD2. Trimming cost V 5 bases and J 4 bases; bases outside gene matches: 13. The CDR3 is 17 amino acids. Germline V lookup: CDR1 MNHEY, CDR2 SMNVEV (reference sequence). CDR3 nucleotides: TGTGCCAGCAGTCGCTATGATCTAGCGGGAGTTGTAGAGACCCAGTACTTC. It codes for CASSRYDLAGVVETQYF.

The V and J genes are TRBV7-2 and TRBJ2-7, with 13 bases that match TRBD2. Germline CDR1 SGHTA, CDR2 FQGNSA. V dropped 5 bases and J dropped 5; count of bases not matched to a gene: 9. This CDR3 has 16 amino acids. CDR3 sequence reads: CASSPGLAGVRDEQYF. CDR3 in DNA: TGTGCCAGCAGCCCCGGACTAGCGGGAGTTCGGGACGAGCAGTACTTC. Full variable domain (remainder filled in from reference TRBV7-2 and TRBJ2-7): GAGVSQSPSNKVTEKGKDVELRCDPISGHTALYWYRQSLGQGLEFLIYFQGNSAPDKSGLPSDRFSAERTGGSVSTLTIQRTQQEDSAVYLCASSPGLAGVRDEQYFGPGTRLTVT.

The genes are TRBV5-4 and TRBJ2-1; 7 nucleotides agree with TRBD2. Germline values: CDR1 SGHNT, CDR2 YYREEE (reference sequence). The trim removed 1 base at V and 9 bases at J, leaving 10 bases unmatched. This CDR3 has 15 amino acids. The CDR3 DNA sequence: TGTGCCAGCAGCTTGCCGCTTCCCGGGAGGACTGAGCAGTTCTTC. Protein: CASSLPLPGRTEQFF.

The chain couples TRBV7-6 to TRBJ1-3; 8 bases map to TRBD1. Germline lookup yields CDR1 SGHVS and CDR2 FNYEAQ. V dropped 2 bases and J dropped 0; count of bases not matched to a gene: 9. This CDR3 has 18 amino acids. The CDR3 region is CASSLSLSTGGSGNTIYF. The CDR3, as DNA: TGTGCCAGCAGCTTATCCCTAAGCACAGGGGGCTCTGGAAACACCATATATTTT.

The chain carries TRBV2 and TRBJ2-7; 10 nucleotides match TRBD2. The CDR3 contains 16 residues. The germline V gene has CDR1 SNHLY and CDR2 FYNNEI. V trimming: 5 bases; J trimming: 2 bases; junction bases outside the gene matches: 9. CDR3 residues: CASSRSGRASAYEQYF. The CDR3 DNA reads as TGTGCCAGCAGTAGAAGCGGGAGGGCCAGCGCCTACGAGCAGTACTTC.

The chain has TRBV5-1 and TRBJ2-5; 9 nucleotides line up with TRBD2. From germline, CDR1 is SGHRS and CDR2 YFSETQ. CDR3 size: 14 residues. With V trimmed by 4 bases and J by 5 bases, 6 bases remained unmatched. In DNA form, the CDR3 reads TGCGCCAGCAGCCCCGGGGCGGGAGGGGAGACCCAGTACTTC. It specifies CASSPGAGGETQYF.